Presented here are 26 T cell receptor beta chains from one specimen sequenced in a study of T cell repertoires in cytomegalovirus infection. TCRdb ran MiXCR on the reads and lists one entry per CDR3 protein. The data show around 440,000 distinct CDR3 sequences, with about 11% seen just once and around 9.6% held by the top ten. Input material: PBMCs. All receptors derive from a human donor in good health (CMV status not recorded). Some clones in this sample may be carry-over from other donors' samples.

Many counts were recorded for this clonotype. This sequence joins TRBV12-3 or TRBV12-4 and TRBJ1-2, with no clear D. Trimming stripped 2 bases from V and 8 bases from J, with 18 bases between. This CDR3 has 15 residues. CDR3 coding DNA: TGTGCCAGCAGTTTAACTAAAACCCCGCGACGAGGCTACACCTTC. Protein sequence: CASSLTKTPRRGYTF.

This chain uses TRBV7-3 with TRBJ2-1, with 9 bases that match TRBD2. V shed 3 bases and J 5 bases; nucleotides not matched to a gene: 11. The CDR3 consists of 17 residues. Germline assignment: CDR1 SGHTA and CDR2 FQGTGA. The CDR3 nucleotides are TGTGCCAGCAGCTTGGGACTAGCCCCCTTCGCCCACAATGAGCAGTTCTTC. Translation: CASSLGLAPFAHNEQFF.

This clonotype was recorded at least ten times. The V and J genes are TRBV2 and TRBJ2-3; D is tentatively TRBD1 or TRBD2 (6 bases each). With 11 bases removed from V and 6 bases from J, the gap between germline ends came to 15 bases. This CDR3 is 12 amino acids long. Germline V CDR1 and CDR2: SNHLY, FYNNEI. This CDR3 reads CALGGTSDTQYF. CDR3 bases: TGTGCCCTAGGGGGGACTTCTGATACGCAGTATTTT.

This clonotype came up many times. The J gene is TRBJ2-1, the V gene TRBV6-5; D is possibly TRBD2 (6 bases). The germline gives CDR1 MNHEY, CDR2 SVGAGI. V lost 0 bases to trimming and J lost 4 bases, with 16 bases between them. The CDR3 extends over 17 amino acids. As DNA, the CDR3 is TGTGCCAGCAGTTACTCTCGGGAGCATCGGGGATACAATGAGCAGTTCTTC. It specifies CASSYSREHRGYNEQFF.

This clonotype was found many times. The chain couples TRBV7-8 to TRBJ1-5, with 10 bases fitting TRBD1. The germline V gene encodes CDR1 SGHVS and CDR2 FQNEAQ. The CDR3 consists of 15 residues. Unmatched junction bases numbered 8, after V lost 5 bases and J lost 7 bases. CDR3: CASSPSDRGRQPQHF. The DNA for the CDR3 is TGTGCCAGCAGCCCCTCGGACAGGGGGAGGCAGCCCCAGCATTTT. Full variable domain (remainder filled in from reference TRBV7-8 and TRBJ1-5): GAGVSQSPRYKVAKRGQDVALRCDPISGHVSLFWYQQALGQGPEFLTYFQNEAQLDKSGLPSDRFFAERPEGSVSTLKIQRTQQEDSAVYLCASSPSDRGRQPQHFGDGTRLSIL.

This clonotype has a count of ten or more. The chain couples TRBV5-1 to TRBJ2-3; possible D gene TRBD1, 6 bases. Germline loops: CDR1 SGHRS, CDR2 YFSETQ. The CDR3 is 15 residues long. With 0 bases removed from V and 2 bases from J, the gap between germline ends came to 10 bases. The CDR3 reads CASSLARGFTDTQYF. The CDR3 coding sequence is TGCGCCAGCAGCTTGGCCAGGGGTTTCACAGATACGCAGTATTTT.

This clonotype was seen ten or more times. V gene TRBV4-2 combines with J gene TRBJ2-3; possible D gene TRBD2, 6 bases. The CDR3 spans 14 residues. V was cut by 0 bases and J by 4 bases, with 8 bases left in between. The germline V gene encodes CDR1 LGHNA and CDR2 YNFKEQ. The CDR3 nucleotides are TGTGCCAGCAGCCAAGAGGGAGGAGCAGATACGCAGTATTTT. Translation: CASSQEGGADTQYF.

This clonotype was recorded a few times. The V and J genes are TRBV12-3 or TRBV12-4 and TRBJ1-1, with D perhaps matching TRBD1 (5 bases). This CDR3 contains 13 residues. Trimming took 2 bases from V and 6 from J, leaving 10 bases between them. CDR3: CASSLLSGSEAFF. The CDR3 DNA reads as TGTGCCAGCAGTTTACTTTCAGGGTCTGAAGCTTTCTTT.

This clonotype appeared many times. This sequence joins TRBV24-1 and TRBJ2-1, with 8 bases aligning to TRBD2. The CDR3 sequence is 15 residues long. The germline CDR1 and CDR2 sequences are KGHDR and SFDVKD. Trimming cost V 4 bases and J 9 bases; bases outside gene matches: 10. CDR3 in amino acids: CATSDPSGGDREQFF. The CDR3 DNA follows: TGTGCCACCAGTGACCCGAGCGGGGGTGATCGTGAGCAGTTCTTC.

This clonotype has at least ten counts. This sequence joins TRBV7-2 and TRBJ2-1; unclear D gene. The length of the CDR3 is 15 residues. Trimming removed 5 bases from V and 0 bases from J, with 11 bases in between. Germline values: CDR1 SGHTA, CDR2 FQGNSA. The CDR3: CASSPPRPSYNEQFF. As DNA, the CDR3 is TGTGCCAGCAGCCCCCCTAGGCCCTCCTACAATGAGCAGTTCTTC.

This clonotype has at least ten counts. The J gene is TRBJ1-4, the V gene TRBV12-3 or TRBV12-4; D is unresolved. V was cut by 5 bases and J by 0 bases, with 10 bases left in between. This CDR3 is 15 amino acids long. CDR3 in amino acids: CASSGLAATNEKLFF. The CDR3 DNA is TGTGCCAGCAGTGGTCTCGCTGCAACTAATGAAAAACTGTTTTTT.

The chain has TRBV5-1 and TRBJ2-1; 8 nucleotides line up with TRBD1. This CDR3 has 18 residues. Losses at the gene ends were 4 bases for V and 0 bases for J; bases not matched to a gene: 12. CDR1 is SGHRS and CDR2 is YFSETQ in the germline V gene. The CDR3 region is CASSRPATGESSYNEQFF. CDR3 bases: TGCGCCAGCAGCCGTCCTGCGACAGGGGAGAGCTCCTACAATGAGCAGTTCTTC.

As regards this clonotype: A read error may explain this, as a much larger clone is one base away. The CDR3 region is CASSTGTPTAEAFF. The CDR3 region has the DNA TGTGCCAGCAGTACCGGGACACCCACTGCTGAAGCTTTCTTT. The chain is built from TRBV2 and TRBJ1-1; the D gene is possibly TRBD1 (6 bases). V was cut by 5 bases and J by 6 bases, with 16 bases left in between. The CDR3 sequence is 14 residues long. Germline CDR1 reads SNHLY; CDR2 reads FYNNEI.

The genes are TRBV28 and TRBJ2-3, with unresolved D. The CDR3 contains 12 residues. Germline V gene lookup returns CDR1 MDHEN and CDR2 SYDVKM. Between the trimmed V and J ends, which lost 7 bases and 0 bases, there was a span of 5 bases. CDR3 nucleotide sequence: TGTGCCAGCACGACCAGCACAGATACGCAGTATTTT. This sequence encodes CASTTSTDTQYF.

A few counts support this clonotype. The V and J genes are TRBV29-1 and TRBJ2-7; tentative D call: TRBD1 (6 bases). The CDR3 is 16 residues long. CDR1 and CDR2 from the germline V gene are SQVTM and ANQGSEA. The ends were cut back, 5 bases at V and 2 bases at J, with 22 bases in the middle. CDR3: CSVRAGDPGTPYEQYF. The CDR3 coding sequence is TGCAGCGTTAGGGCAGGGGACCCCGGGACCCCCTACGAGCAGTACTTC.

This clonotype has ten or more counts. This sequence joins TRBV27 and TRBJ1-1; no reliable D call. The CDR3 is made up of 14 amino acids. V was pared by 0 bases and J by 8 bases, with 13 bases between. Germline loops: CDR1 MNHEY, CDR2 SMNVEV (reference sequence). The CDR3 coding sequence is TGTGCCAGCAGTTTATCCCCGACCGGGTCAGAAGCTTTCTTT. Encoded protein: CASSLSPTGSEAFF.

The sample holds many counts of this clonotype. The rearrangement links TRBV7-3 to TRBJ2-2, with TRBD2 identical over 13 bases. The length of the CDR3 is 19 residues. The V and J ends lost 5 bases and 2 bases, in that order; junction bases with no gene match: 11. In germline, CDR1 is SGHTA, CDR2 FQGTGA. The CDR3 sequence: CASSPQRLAGGQNTGELFF. DNA of the CDR3: TGTGCCAGCAGCCCGCAAAGACTAGCGGGGGGCCAAAACACCGGGGAGCTGTTTTTT.

This clonotype was observed many times. This chain joins TRBV7-2 and TRBJ2-1; 9 bases fit TRBD1. With 5 bases clipped from V and 4 bases from J, the junction kept 6 bases outside the gene matches. Germline V lookup: CDR1 SGHTA, CDR2 FQGNSA. This CDR3 spans 15 amino acids. The CDR3 protein is CASSPGTGMYNEQFF. The CDR3 DNA is TGTGCCAGCAGCCCCGGGACAGGGATGTACAATGAGCAGTTCTTC.

This clonotype was observed once. The V and J genes are TRBV15 and TRBJ2-7; TRBD1 matches at 7 bases. The CDR3 extends over 14 amino acids. With V trimmed by 5 bases and J by 2 bases, 6 bases remained unmatched. Germline V lookup: CDR1 LNHNV, CDR2 YYDKDF (reference sequence). The CDR3 DNA is TGTGCCACCAGCGATCGGGACAGCGCCTACGAGCAGTACTTC. It translates to CATSDRDSAYEQYF.

The table lists this clonotype with many counts. CDR3 bases: TGTGCCAGCAGTGAAGAGGCAGTTTCCTACAATGAGCAGTTCTTC. Protein sequence: CASSEEAVSYNEQFF. V usage is TRBV6-1 and J usage is TRBJ2-1, with D unclear. The CDR3 extends over 15 amino acids. Germline assignment: CDR1 MNHNS and CDR2 SASEGT. Trimming removed 1 base at V and 1 base at J, with 8 bases between.

This clonotype was observed at least ten times. V is TRBV7-3 and J is TRBJ2-1; a possible D gene is TRBD2 (5 bases). Germline lookup yields CDR1 SGHTA and CDR2 FQGTGA. The CDR3 has 19 amino acids. Between the trimmed V and J ends, which lost 0 bases and 0 bases, there was a span of 18 bases. The CDR3 nucleotides read TGTGCCAGCAGCTTAACGTGGTCCGAGGGTTCCATCTCCTACAATGAGCAGTTCTTC. Its translation: CASSLTWSEGSISYNEQFF.

This clonotype was observed many times. The chain combines TRBV20-1 with TRBJ1-1, with 7 bases that match TRBD1. The ends lost 6 bases at V and 4 bases at J; junction bases unmatched: 5. Germline assignment: CDR1 DFQATT and CDR2 SNEGSKA (reference sequence). The CDR3 is made up of 12 amino acids. The CDR3 coding sequence is TGCAGTGCCCCGGGACAGATCACTGAAGCTTTCTTT. This encodes CSAPGQITEAFF.

The chain is built from TRBV25-1 and TRBJ2-7; 9 bases are a match to TRBD1. The trim removed 1 base at V and 0 bases at J, leaving 4 bases unmatched. The CDR3 has 16 amino acids. Germline-derived CDR1 and CDR2 are MGHDK and SYGVNS. The CDR3 sequence is CASSEWGTGNSYEQYF. The CDR3 DNA sequence: TGTGCCAGCAGTGAATGGGGGACAGGGAACTCCTACGAGCAGTACTTC.

This clonotype occurred many times. The chain has TRBV7-3 and TRBJ2-1, with 12 bases that match TRBD2. The CDR3 covers 16 residues. The V gene end was trimmed by 1 base and the J gene end by 9 bases; junction bases not matched to a gene: 7. Germline-derived CDR1 and CDR2 are SGHTA and FQGTGA. CDR3 sequence reads: CASSLSLAGGPSEQFF. CDR3 DNA sequence: TGTGCCAGCAGCTTAAGTCTAGCGGGGGGGCCGAGTGAGCAGTTCTTC.

This clonotype came up a few times. The chain carries TRBV3-1 and TRBJ2-1; D gene uncertain. Germline V gene lookup returns CDR1 LGHDT and CDR2 YNNKEL (reference sequence). The CDR3 runs 16 residues. V shed 1 base and J shed 5 bases, with 15 bases lying between them. For the CDR3, the DNA is TGTGCCAGCAGCCAAGTAGCCACCCGCGGTGACAATGAGCAGTTCTTC. This codes for CASSQVATRGDNEQFF.

This clonotype appeared once. The chain is built from TRBV2 and TRBJ2-7, with 8 bases that match TRBD1. The V and J ends lost 7 bases and 3 bases, in that order; junction bases with no gene match: 5. The CDR3 has 13 amino acids. Germline CDR1 SNHLY, CDR2 FYNNEI. The CDR3 DNA reads TGTGCCAGCAAAGGGACAGGTCTCTACGAGCAGTACTTC. Translated, it gives CASKGTGLYEQYF.